Presented here are 23 T cell receptor beta chains from one specimen sequenced in a study of control samples from healthy donors and cancer patients. Here immunoSEQ multiplex PCR was the method, and the copy in TCRdb shows in-frame clones only, minus some. The sample consists of more than 70,000 clones, approximately 94% of them appearing once. Sequencing was carried out using blood. The source is a young woman in good health.

The V and J genes are TRBV5-1 and TRBJ2-3, with 8 nucleotides matching TRBD1. The CDR3 has 14 residues. Trimming cost V 5 bases and J 4 bases; bases outside gene matches: 6. Germline CDR1 reads SGHRS; CDR2 reads YFSETQ. This CDR3 reads CASRAQQGADTQYF. The CDR3 DNA reads TGCGCCAGCAGGGCTCAACAGGGGGCAGATACGCAGTATTTT.

The chain combines TRBV9 with TRBJ1-2, with TRBD1 matching 8 bases. Germline V gene lookup returns CDR1 SGDLS and CDR2 YYNGEE. V lost 7 bases to trimming and J lost 8 bases; unmatched junction nucleotides: 16. The CDR3 sequence is 15 residues long. CDR3 bases: TGTGCCAGCTCGAAAACAGGGGGTAGATCCTTCGGCTACACCTTC. This translates into CASSKTGGRSFGYTF.

The chain joins TRBV6-5 to TRBJ2-7; either TRBD1 or TRBD2 may supply D (5 bases each). The CDR3 length is 16 residues. Germline V lookup: CDR1 MNHEY, CDR2 SVGAGI. V lost 1 base and J 3 bases, leaving 16 bases between the germline ends. CDR3 amino acids: CASSYCREQLYYEQYV. In DNA, the CDR3 is TGTGCCAGCAGTTACTGCAGGGAGCAACTTTACTACGAGCAGTACGTC.

J is TRBJ1-2 and V is TRBV3-1 (or the pseudogene TRBV3-2), with D possibly being TRBD1 (5 bases). CDR1 and CDR2 (germline): LGHDT, YNNKEL (reference sequence). CDR3 length: 16 residues. Trimming shortened V by 0 bases and J by 1 base, and 12 bases separated the two germline ends. The CDR3 region has the DNA TGTGCCAGCAGCCAAGATGGATGGCAGGGTAACTATGGCTACACCTTC. Translation gives CASSQDGWQGNYGYTF.

There are a few counts of this clone. V gene TRBV7-3 combines with J gene TRBJ2-3; 8 nucleotides match TRBD2. This CDR3 has 14 amino acids. Germline trimming cut 2 bases from V and 4 bases from J; bases unmatched to any gene: 2. In germline, CDR1 is SGHTA, CDR2 FQGTGA. This CDR3 is CASSLGTRADTQYF. CDR3 in DNA: TGTGCCAGCAGCTTAGGGACTAGAGCAGATACGCAGTATTTT.

The V gene is TRBV5-4, the J gene TRBJ2-2; the D gene is possibly TRBD1 (5 bases). CDR3 size: 16 residues. CDR1 is SGHNT, CDR2 YYREEE, per germline (reference sequence). The V and J ends lost 3 bases and 3 bases respectively, with 15 bases between them. The CDR3 is CASSWESRGDTGELFF. The DNA of the CDR3 is TGTGCCAGCAGCTGGGAATCAAGGGGCGACACCGGGGAGCTGTTTTTT.

V gene TRBV2 combines with J gene TRBJ2-5; TRBD2 agrees at 9 bases. After removal of 3 bases from V and 7 bases from J, the junction contained 9 bases not matched to a gene. The V gene's germline CDR1 is SNHLY and CDR2 FYNNEI. This CDR3 comprises 15 residues. CDR3 sequence (DNA): TGTGCCAGCAGTGACGAGCGGGGGGTTGGTGGGACCCAGTACTTC. Translating it yields CASSDERGVGGTQYF.

The chain combines TRBV10-3 with TRBJ2-1; TRBD1 matches at 7 bases. CDR3 length equals 15 residues. Germline CDR1 is ENHRY and CDR2 is SYGVKD. Germline trimming cut 5 bases from V and 0 bases from J; bases unmatched to any gene: 4. CDR3 amino acids: CAISRQGSSYNEQFF. The CDR3 region has the DNA TGTGCCATCAGTCGACAGGGCAGCTCCTACAATGAGCAGTTCTTC.

This chain connects TRBV7-9 to TRBJ1-2; maybe TRBD1 (5 bases). Germline CDR1 and CDR2: SEHNR and FQNEAQ (reference sequence). This CDR3 spans 16 amino acids. V dropped 5 bases and J dropped 0 bases, with 16 bases sitting between them. CDR3 in DNA: TGTGCCAGCAGCCTAGGGGCAGGAAACTCTAACTATGGCTACACCTTC. Translating gives CASSLGAGNSNYGYTF. The complete variable domain, with remaining parts taken from reference TRBV7-9 and TRBJ1-2, reads DTGVSQNPRHKITKRGQNVTFRCDPISEHNRLYWYRQTLGQGPEFLTYFQNEAQLEKSRLLSDRFSAERPKGSFSTLEIQRTEQGDSAMYLCASSLGAGNSNYGYTFGSGTRLTVV.

The chain carries TRBV7-9 and TRBJ1-1; D may be TRBD1 (5 bases). V lost 3 bases and J lost 1, with 9 bases in between. The CDR3 contains 14 residues. Germline V gives CDR1 SEHNR, CDR2 FQNEAQ (reference sequence). The CDR3 loop reads CASSFAGWNTEAFF. The CDR3 bases are TGTGCCAGCAGCTTTGCAGGGTGGAACACTGAAGCTTTCTTT.

The chain joins TRBV11-2 to TRBJ1-2, with D possibly TRBD1 on 5 matching bases. The germline V and J ends were trimmed by 4 bases and 0 bases, with 18 bases remaining between them. The CDR3 is 17 residues long. Germline-derived CDR1 and CDR2 are SGHAT and FQNNGV. The DNA for the CDR3 is TGTGCCAGCAGCTCCTTCGGGGGGGGGACTCCTAACTATGGCTACACCTTC. Protein product: CASSSFGGGTPNYGYTF.

The rearrangement uses TRBV25-1 and TRBJ2-2; 7 bases line up with TRBD1. CDR1 is MGHDK, CDR2 SYGVNS, per germline. This CDR3 has 15 residues. J was trimmed by 2 bases and V by 8 bases; bases with no gene match: 8. CDR3 nucleotide sequence: TGTGCCAGCGCTGATACAGGGGAAAACACCGGGGAGCTGTTTTTT. This sequence encodes CASADTGENTGELFF.

This chain links TRBV20-1 with TRBJ1-2; D call uncertain. V lost 8 bases and J lost 5, with 12 bases in between. The CDR3 spans 11 residues. Germline-derived CDR1 and CDR2 are DFQATT and SNEGSKA (reference sequence). This CDR3 is CSCYLGYGYTF. The CDR3 DNA sequence: TGCAGTTGCTATCTGGGTTATGGCTACACCTTC.

V usage is TRBV7-9 and J usage is TRBJ1-6, with 7 bases that match TRBD1. CDR1 SEHNR and CDR2 FQNEAQ come from the germline V gene (reference sequence). The CDR3 is 15 amino acids. V lost 5 bases to trimming and J lost 10 bases; unmatched junction nucleotides: 11. CDR3 bases: TGTGCCAGCAGCCATTACAGGGGATCGGAATCACCCCTCCACTTT. Its protein is CASSHYRGSESPLHF.

The chain recombines TRBV11-3 with TRBJ2-1; 8 bases are a match to TRBD1. Trimming took 4 bases from V and 3 from J; bases not matched to a gene: 8. This CDR3 is built from 16 residues. Germline V gives CDR1 SGHNT, CDR2 YENEEA. The CDR3 bases are TGTGCCAGCAGCTCCTTCCGACAGGGGATCTACAATGAGCAGTTCTTC. Translation gives CASSSFRQGIYNEQFF.

This clone has a handful of counts. This chain joins TRBV6-5 and TRBJ1-5; D is unresolved. The CDR3 totals 15 residues. Germline assignment: CDR1 MNHEY and CDR2 SVGAGI. The V end was cut by 0 bases, the J end by 5 bases, with 11 bases between. The CDR3 DNA follows: TGTGCCAGCAGTTACTCGATCTGGGGAGATCAGCCCCAGCATTTT. It codes for CASSYSIWGDQPQHF.

The chain has TRBV6-5 and TRBJ2-1, with TRBD2 matching 12 bases. The CDR3 spans 15 residues. Per the germline V gene, CDR1 is MNHEY and CDR2 is SVGAGI. The V and J ends lost 6 bases and 8 bases, in that order; junction bases with no gene match: 8. In DNA form, the CDR3 reads TGTGCCAGCAGGCTGCTAGCGGGGGGGGTCGATGAGCAGTTCTTC. This encodes CASRLLAGGVDEQFF.

The chain combines TRBV27 with TRBJ1-6; D gene ambiguous. Trimming took off 6 bases at V and 2 bases at J, with 11 bases between the two ends. Germline loops: CDR1 MNHEY, CDR2 SMNVEV (reference sequence). The CDR3 totals 15 residues. DNA for the CDR3: TGTGCCAGCAGGCGGGGTGGGCCCTATAATTCACCCCTCCACTTT. Translating it yields CASRRGGPYNSPLHF.

J is TRBJ2-1 and V is TRBV12-3 or TRBV12-4; 7 bases fit TRBD2. The CDR3 covers 11 residues. V was clipped by 6 bases and J by 13 bases; unmatched bases: 6. For the CDR3, the DNA is TGTGCCAGCAGACGGGACTATATCCAGTTCTTC. Translation: CASRRDYIQFF.

The chain employs TRBV5-6 and TRBJ2-5; TRBD1 matches 7 bases. Germline CDR1 and CDR2: SGHDT and YYEEEE. With V trimmed by 4 bases and J by 5 bases, 5 bases remained unmatched. The CDR3 is 13 amino acids. CDR3 DNA: TGTGCCAGCAGCAGACAGGGTGGGGAGACCCAGTACTTC. Protein sequence: CASSRQGGETQYF.

The chain carries TRBV7-8 and TRBJ2-3; D is undetermined. This CDR3 contains 13 residues. Deletions cut 8 bases from V and 1 base from J, with 10 bases between. Germline V lookup: CDR1 SGHVS, CDR2 FQNEAQ. CDR3 protein: CASASRGTDTQYF. CDR3 nucleotide sequence: TGTGCCAGCGCCTCACGGGGCACAGATACGCAGTATTTT. Variable domain in full (rest from reference TRBV7-8 and TRBJ2-3): GAGVSQSPRYKVAKRGQDVALRCDPISGHVSLFWYQQALGQGPEFLTYFQNEAQLDKSGLPSDRFFAERPEGSVSTLKIQRTQQEDSAVYLCASASRGTDTQYFGPGTRLTVL.

The chain links TRBV3-1 (or the pseudogene TRBV3-2) to TRBJ1-2; D uncertain. The germline V gene has CDR1 LGHDT and CDR2 YNNKEL (reference sequence). This CDR3 comprises 15 residues. Trimming shortened V by 0 bases and J by 3 bases, and 11 bases separated the two germline ends. The CDR3 nucleotides are TGTGCCAGCAGCCAAGATAGGTTCGGCTACTATGGCTACACCTTC. It codes for CASSQDRFGYYGYTF.

The rearrangement uses TRBV6-1 and TRBJ2-6; no definite D call. Germline V gene data show CDR1 as MNHNS and CDR2 as SASEGT. Trimming left V 3 bases short and J 0 bases short, with 9 bases between. This CDR3 spans 16 amino acids. The CDR3 protein is CASSELVTSGANVLTF. CDR3 bases: TGTGCCAGCAGTGAGTTGGTGACCTCTGGGGCCAACGTCCTGACTTTC.